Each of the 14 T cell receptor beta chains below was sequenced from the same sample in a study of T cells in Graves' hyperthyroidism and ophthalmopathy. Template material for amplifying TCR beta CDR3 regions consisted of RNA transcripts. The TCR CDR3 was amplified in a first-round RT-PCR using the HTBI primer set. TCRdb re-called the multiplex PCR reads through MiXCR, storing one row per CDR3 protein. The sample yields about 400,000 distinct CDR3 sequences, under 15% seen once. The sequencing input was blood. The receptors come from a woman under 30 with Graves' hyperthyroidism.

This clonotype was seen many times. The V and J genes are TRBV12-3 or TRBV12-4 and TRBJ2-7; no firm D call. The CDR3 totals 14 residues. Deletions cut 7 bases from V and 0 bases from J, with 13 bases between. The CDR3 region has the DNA TGTGCCAGCAACCAACAAGGGCCCTCCTACGAGCAGTACTTC. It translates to CASNQQGPSYEQYF.

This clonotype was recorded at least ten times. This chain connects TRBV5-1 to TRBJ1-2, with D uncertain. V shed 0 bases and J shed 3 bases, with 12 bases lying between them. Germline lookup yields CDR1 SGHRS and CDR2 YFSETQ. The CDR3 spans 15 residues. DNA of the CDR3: TGCGCCAGCAGCTTGGAACCCCAAGGAGACTATGGCTACACCTTC. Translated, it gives CASSLEPQGDYGYTF. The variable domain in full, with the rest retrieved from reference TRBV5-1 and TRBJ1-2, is KAGVTQTPRYLIKTRGQQVTLSCSPISGHRSVSWYQQTPGQGLQFLFEYFSETQRNKGNFPGRFSGRQFSNSRSEMNVSTLELGDSALYLCASSLEPQGDYGYTFGSGTRLTVV.

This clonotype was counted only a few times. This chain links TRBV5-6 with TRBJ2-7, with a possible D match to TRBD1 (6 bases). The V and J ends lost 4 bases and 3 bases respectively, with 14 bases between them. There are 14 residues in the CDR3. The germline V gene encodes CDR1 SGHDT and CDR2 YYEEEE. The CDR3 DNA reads TGTGCCAGCAGCATGTACCAGGGGCACTACGAGCAGTACTTC. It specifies CASSMYQGHYEQYF.

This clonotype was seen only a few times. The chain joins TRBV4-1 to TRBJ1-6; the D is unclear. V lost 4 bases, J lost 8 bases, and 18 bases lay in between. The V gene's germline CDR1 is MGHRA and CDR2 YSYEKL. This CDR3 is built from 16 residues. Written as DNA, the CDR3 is TGCGCCAGCAGCCTGACTGGCTACGGGTGGGATTCACCCCTCCACTTT. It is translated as CASSLTGYGWDSPLHF.

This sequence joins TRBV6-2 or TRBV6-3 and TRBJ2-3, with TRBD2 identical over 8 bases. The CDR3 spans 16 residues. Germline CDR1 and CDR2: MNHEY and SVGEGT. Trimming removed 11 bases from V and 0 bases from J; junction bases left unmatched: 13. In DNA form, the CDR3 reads TGTGCCCCCGGGGGGGGAGGACTCCTCAGCACAGATACGCAGTATTTT. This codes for CAPGGGGLLSTDTQYF.

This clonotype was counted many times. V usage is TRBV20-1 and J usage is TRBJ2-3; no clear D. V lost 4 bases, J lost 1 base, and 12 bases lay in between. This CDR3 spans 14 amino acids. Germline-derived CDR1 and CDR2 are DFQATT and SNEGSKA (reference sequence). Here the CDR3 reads CSANDWSGTDTQYF. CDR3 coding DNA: TGCAGTGCTAACGACTGGAGCGGCACAGATACGCAGTATTTT.

CDR3: CAISESADRNEKLFF. DNA for the CDR3: TGTGCCATCAGTGAGTCGGCAGACAGAAATGAAAAACTGTTTTTT. The chain couples TRBV10-3 to TRBJ1-4; perhaps TRBD1 as D (5 bases). V gave up 0 bases and J gave up 5 bases, with 10 bases separating them. Germline V lookup: CDR1 ENHRY, CDR2 SYGVKD. The CDR3 runs to 15 residues.

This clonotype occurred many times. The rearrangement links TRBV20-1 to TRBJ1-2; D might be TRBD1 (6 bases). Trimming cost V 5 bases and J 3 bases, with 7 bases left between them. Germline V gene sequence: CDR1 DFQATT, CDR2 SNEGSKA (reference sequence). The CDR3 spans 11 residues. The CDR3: CSASGDYGYTF. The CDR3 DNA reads TGCAGTGCTTCAGGGGACTATGGCTACACCTTC.

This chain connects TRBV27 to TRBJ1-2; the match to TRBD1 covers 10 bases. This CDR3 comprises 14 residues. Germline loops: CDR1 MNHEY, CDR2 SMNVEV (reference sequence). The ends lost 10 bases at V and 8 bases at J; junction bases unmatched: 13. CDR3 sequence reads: CAIRGGTGESGYTF. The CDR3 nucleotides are TGTGCCATACGGGGTGGGACAGGGGAGAGCGGCTACACCTTC.

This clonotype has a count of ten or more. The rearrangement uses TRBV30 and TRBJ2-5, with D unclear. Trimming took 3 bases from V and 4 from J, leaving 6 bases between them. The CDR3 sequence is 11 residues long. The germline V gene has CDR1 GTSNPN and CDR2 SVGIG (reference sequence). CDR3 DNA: TGTGCCTGGAGCCAACTAGAGACCCAGTACTTC. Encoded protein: CAWSQLETQYF.

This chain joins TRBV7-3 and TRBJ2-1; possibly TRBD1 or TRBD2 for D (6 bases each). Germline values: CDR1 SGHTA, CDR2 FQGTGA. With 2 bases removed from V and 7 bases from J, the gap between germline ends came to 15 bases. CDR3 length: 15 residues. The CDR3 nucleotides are TGTGCCAGCAGCTTAGCGGGACAAGCGGAGAATGAGCAGTTCTTC. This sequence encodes CASSLAGQAENEQFF.

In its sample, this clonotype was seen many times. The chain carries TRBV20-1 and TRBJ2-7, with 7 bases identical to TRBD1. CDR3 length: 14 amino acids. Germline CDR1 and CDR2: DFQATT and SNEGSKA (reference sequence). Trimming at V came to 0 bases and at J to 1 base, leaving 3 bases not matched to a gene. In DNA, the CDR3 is TGCAGTGCTAGAGATAGGGGACAGTCCTACGAGCAGTACTTC. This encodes CSARDRGQSYEQYF.

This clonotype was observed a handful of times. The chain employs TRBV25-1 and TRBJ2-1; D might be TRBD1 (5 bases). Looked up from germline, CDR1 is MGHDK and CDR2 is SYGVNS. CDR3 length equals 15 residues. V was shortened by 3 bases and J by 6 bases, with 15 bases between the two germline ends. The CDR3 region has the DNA TGTGCCAGCAGTGAGTGGAAAGGCAGGGTCAATGAGCAGTTCTTC. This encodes CASSEWKGRVNEQFF.

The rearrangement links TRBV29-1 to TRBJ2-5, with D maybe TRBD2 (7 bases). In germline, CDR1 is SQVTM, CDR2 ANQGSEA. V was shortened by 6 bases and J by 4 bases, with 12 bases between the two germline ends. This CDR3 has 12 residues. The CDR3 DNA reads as TGCAGCGTGGGTAGGGGGGGAGAGACCCAGTACTTC. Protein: CSVGRGGETQYF.